Shown below are 24 T cell receptor beta chains from a single sample sequenced in a study of T cells in women clearing cervical HPV infection. Measured with immunoSEQ multiplex PCR; TCRdb has only the in-frame clones, and not every one. The sample data list 20,000 to 25,000 clones. The sequencing sample was made of blood buffy coat. Every receptor here comes from a woman between 18 and 70 years old with a cervical HPV16 infection that either progressed to CIN3+ or cleared (not recorded which).

For this clone: The read ends 3 residues shy of where the CDR3 ends; the end is completed using the germline J gene. V usage is TRBV20-1 and J usage is TRBJ1-1, with 7 bases identical to TRBD1. Germline values: CDR1 DFQATT, CDR2 SNEGSKA (reference sequence). The CDR3 has 14 amino acids. V lost 5 bases to trimming and J lost 3 bases; unmatched junction nucleotides: 9. The DNA read from the CDR3 is TGCAGTGCTGGGGGGACAGTTTCCCACACTGAA. This codes for CSAGGTVSHTE. The entire CDR3 protein is CSAGGTVSHTEAFF.

With respect to this clone: The CDR3 end is not reached by the read, which stops 3 residues before it; the germline J gene fills it in. V and J are TRBV20-1 and TRBJ1-6; tentative D call: TRBD1 (6 bases). Trimming shortened V by 6 bases and J by 7 bases, and 19 bases separated the two germline ends. The CDR3 sequence is 15 residues long. Per germline, CDR1 DFQATT and CDR2 SNEGSKA (reference sequence). CDR3 sequence: CSALGGSKMNSPLHF. The CDR3 bases that were read are TGCAGTGCCCTAGGGGGTTCAAAGATGAATTCACCC.

As regards this clone: The CDR3 end lies 3 residues beyond the end of the read and is filled in from the germline J gene. The V gene is TRBV10-3, the J gene TRBJ1-6; TRBD1 matches 9 bases. The CDR3 has 15 amino acids. Germline V gene data show CDR1 as ENHRY and CDR2 as SYGVKD. With V trimmed by 4 bases and J by 9 bases, 7 bases remained unmatched. CDR3 amino acids: CAISVLSDRGSPLHF. CDR3 DNA (partial): TGTGCCATCAGTGTATTGTCGGACAGGGGTTCACCC.

A remark on this clone: The sequenced fragment ends 3 residues before the CDR3 boundary, so the rest is inferred from the germline J gene. The chain combines TRBV11-2 with TRBJ2-7; weak D call: TRBD1 (6 bases). This CDR3 spans 13 amino acids. The germline CDR1 and CDR2 sequences are SGHAT and FQNNGV. The ends were cut back, 3 bases at V and 2 bases at J, with 8 bases in the middle. Partial CDR3 DNA: TGTGCCAGCAGCTTGGGACACCCCTACGAG. Translated, it gives CASSLGHPYE. The CDR3 as a whole reads CASSLGHPYEQYF.

With respect to this clone: With the read ending 3 residues before the CDR3 end, the germline J gene is used to fill in that end. This chain joins TRBV14 and TRBJ2-5; D not certain. CDR3 length: 12 residues. Germline values: CDR1 SGHDN, CDR2 FVKESK. The V and J ends lost 1 base and 4 bases respectively, with 4 bases between them. CDR3 DNA, as far as it was read: TGTGCCAGCAGCCAAGTCCGAGAGACC. This codes for CASSQVRET. The entire CDR3 sequence reads CASSQVRETQYF.

Concerning this clone itself: From the germline J gene comes the end of the CDR3, since the read stops 3 residues before it. The chain joins TRBV6-2 or TRBV6-3 to TRBJ2-7, with TRBD2 identical over 12 bases. Per the germline V gene, CDR1 is MNHEY and CDR2 is SVGEGT. J gave up 6 bases and V 5 bases, and 8 bases lay outside the gene matches. There are 15 residues in the CDR3. The sequenced CDR3 bases are TGTGCCAGCAGTCACCCTAGCGGGGGGGTGCGCGAG. Protein: CASSHPSGGVRE. The CDR3 reads in full as CASSHPSGGVREQYF.

Notes on this clone: Read sequence stops 3 residues before the CDR3 end, and the germline J gene provides the missing end. The genes are TRBV6-2 or TRBV6-3 and TRBJ2-3; 10 bases align to TRBD2. The J segment lost 2 bases and the V segment lost 1 base, leaving 6 bases of the junction unmatched. Germline V CDR1 and CDR2: MNHEY, SVGEGT. CDR3 size: 17 residues. This CDR3 reads CASSYLRTSGYTDTQYF. The covered CDR3 bases are TGTGCCAGCAGTTACTTAAGGACTAGCGGTTACACAGATACG.

On this clone: The read finishes 3 residues shy of the CDR3 end, and the germline J gene is used to complete it. The J gene is TRBJ2-5, the V gene TRBV2, with 10 bases fitting TRBD2. There are 16 residues in the CDR3. V lost 8 bases, J lost 0 bases, and 9 bases stayed unmatched. The V gene's germline CDR1 is SNHLY and CDR2 FYNNEI. The CDR3 loop reads CASLLETSGHQETQYF. The DNA read from the CDR3 is TGTGCCAGCCTACTAGAGACTAGCGGGCACCAAGAGACC.

The covered CDR3 bases are TGTGCCAGCAGTCCCAGCGCTGCTATCTACGAG. Its translation is CASSPSAAIYE. The full CDR3 protein is CASSPSAAIYEQYF. The chain links TRBV6-4 to TRBJ2-7, with D uncertain. The read halts 3 residues ahead of the CDR3 end, with the missing end drawn from the germline J gene. The germline V and J ends were trimmed by 5 bases and 3 bases, with 14 bases remaining between them. Germline values: CDR1 MRHNA, CDR2 SNTAGT. This CDR3 is 14 amino acids long.

With respect to this clone: The CDR3 goes on 3 residues after the read ends, and that part is filled in from the germline J gene. The rearrangement joins TRBV13 to TRBJ2-2, with 10 positions matching TRBD2. With 3 bases clipped from V and 4 bases from J, the junction kept 8 bases outside the gene matches. The CDR3 consists of 17 residues. Germline lookup yields CDR1 PRHDT and CDR2 FYEKMQ (reference sequence). The CDR3: CASSFPTSGVVTGELFF. The DNA read from the CDR3 is TGTGCCAGCAGCTTTCCCACTAGCGGGGTTGTCACCGGGGAG.

The CDR3 bases that were read are TGCAGTGCTAGAGACCGAGAACTCGAG. Protein product: CSARDRELE. The entire CDR3 sequence reads CSARDRELEQYF. This chain links TRBV20-1 with TRBJ2-7, with no clear D. The read terminates 3 residues ahead of where the CDR3 ends, so the germline J gene completes it. CDR3 length equals 12 residues. CDR1 and CDR2 (germline): DFQATT, SNEGSKA (reference sequence). Deletions cut 0 bases from V and 6 bases from J, with 9 bases between.

A remark on this clone: From the germline J gene comes the end of the CDR3, since the read stops 3 residues before it. This rearrangement joins TRBV28 to TRBJ2-7; 10 bases match TRBD1. J gave up 3 bases and V 6 bases, and 11 bases lay outside the gene matches. The CDR3 is 16 amino acids. Germline CDR1 is MDHEN and CDR2 is SYDVKM. The DNA read from the CDR3 is TGTGCCAGCAGGGGCAAGGGGACAGGGGCAAACTACGAG. Protein sequence: CASRGKGTGANYE. The whole CDR3 region reads CASRGKGTGANYEQYF.

Concerning this clone: Coverage ceases 3 residues before the CDR3 finishes, and the germline J gene fills in the end. The chain employs TRBV20-1 and TRBJ1-5; TRBD1 is a possible D gene (5 bases). The CDR3 has 13 residues. Germline V gene data show CDR1 as DFQATT and CDR2 as SNEGSKA (reference sequence). V was shortened by 3 bases and J by 6 bases, with 12 bases between the two germline ends. Incomplete CDR3 DNA: TGCAGTGCTAGTCGGCAGGGCGGTCAGCCC. Its protein is CSASRQGGQP. The CDR3 in its entirety is CSASRQGGQPQHF.

A word on this clone: The read ends 3 residues shy of where the CDR3 ends; the end is completed using the germline J gene. The chain combines TRBV30 with TRBJ1-5; 9 bases align to TRBD1. CDR1 is GTSNPN and CDR2 is SVGIG in the germline V gene (reference sequence). The CDR3 has 13 residues. V lost 4 bases, J lost 5 bases, and 3 bases stayed unmatched. CDR3 bases read: TGTGCCTGGACCACAGGGGGCGATCAGCCC. Its translation is CAWTTGGDQP. The whole CDR3 region reads CAWTTGGDQPQHF.

In regard to this clone: The CDR3 is cut off 3 residues early in the read; its end comes from the germline J gene. The V and J genes are TRBV5-1 and TRBJ2-2, with 7 bases identical to TRBD1. The CDR3 length is 17 residues. With 1 base clipped from V and 6 bases from J, the junction kept 12 bases outside the gene matches. CDR1 SGHRS and CDR2 YFSETQ come from the germline V gene. CDR3 protein: CASSLNAQGNLAGELFF. The CDR3 bases that were read are TGCGCCAGCAGCTTGAATGCACAGGGGAATTTGGCCGGGGAG. Drawing the rest from reference TRBV5-1 and TRBJ2-2, the complete variable domain is KAGVTQTPRYLIKTRGQQVTLSCSPISGHRSVSWYQQTPGQGLQFLFEYFSETQRNKGNFPGRFSGRQFSNSRSEMNVSTLELGDSALYLCASSLNAQGNLAGELFFGEGSRLTVL.

As regards this clone: The missing CDR3 end, 3 residues past where the read stops, is filled in from the germline J gene. The chain combines TRBV7-9 with TRBJ1-2, with no clear D. The CDR3 runs 13 residues. CDR1 is SEHNR and CDR2 is FQNEAQ in the germline V gene (reference sequence). V was pared by 5 bases and J by 2 bases, with 9 bases between. The sequenced part of the CDR3 DNA is TGTGCCAGCAGCCCAGAACAGAACTATGGC. It specifies CASSPEQNYG. The CDR3 reads in full as CASSPEQNYGYTF.

Regarding this clone: The CDR3 goes on 3 residues after the read ends, and that part is filled in from the germline J gene. This rearrangement joins TRBV19 to TRBJ2-2; the D is unclear. The V gene lost 6 bases and the J gene lost 1 base, with 6 bases spanning the gap. The CDR3 is made up of 13 amino acids. The germline V gene has CDR1 LNHDA and CDR2 SQIVND (reference sequence). The CDR3 bases that were read are TGTGCCAGTAGAGGTGGGAACACCGGGGAG. This translates into CASRGGNTGE. The CDR3, in full, reads CASRGGNTGELFF.

Comment on this clone: The read terminates 3 residues ahead of where the CDR3 ends, so the germline J gene completes it. The chain carries TRBV7-2 and TRBJ2-7; possible D gene TRBD1, 5 bases. CDR3 length: 14 residues. Deletions cut 1 base from V and 3 bases from J, with 10 bases between. The germline gives CDR1 SGHTA, CDR2 FQGNSA. The CDR3 sequence: CASSLGTNLYEQYF. CDR3 DNA (partial): TGTGCCAGCAGCTTAGGGACAAACCTCTACGAG.

In regard to this clone: The observed sequence ends 3 residues before the CDR3 terminus, with the missing tail filled in from the germline J gene. The V and J genes are TRBV30 and TRBJ2-2, with D hard to call. The CDR3 covers 12 residues. Trimming pared 2 bases from V and 2 bases from J, leaving 3 bases between. The V gene's germline CDR1 is GTSNPN and CDR2 SVGIG (reference sequence). The part of the CDR3 DNA that was read is TGTGCCTGGAGTACAAACACCGGGGAG. This translates into CAWSTNTGE. The full CDR3 protein reads CAWSTNTGELFF. Looking up the rest from reference TRBV30 and TRBJ2-2 gives the full variable domain: SQTIHQWPATLVQPVGSPLSLECTVEGTSNPNLYWYRQAAGRGLQLLFYSVGIGQISSEVPQNLSASRPQDRQFILSSKKLLLSDSGFYLCAWSTNTGELFFGEGSRLTVL.

This CDR3 reads CASSDQWNTEAFF. The covered CDR3 bases are TGTGCCAGCAGTGACCAGTGGAACACTGAA. The V and J genes are TRBV6-4 and TRBJ1-1; D is undetermined. The read comes to an end 3 residues before the CDR3 does, leaving the germline J gene to fill in the end. CDR1 is MRHNA, CDR2 SNTAGT, per germline. V was cut by 2 bases and J by 1 base, with 5 bases left in between. This CDR3 is 13 amino acids long.

Turning to this clone: The sequence runs out 3 residues before the end of the CDR3; the remainder is reconstructed from the germline J gene. This chain connects TRBV5-6 to TRBJ2-5, with 7 bases identical to TRBD2. This CDR3 spans 15 amino acids. Per the germline V gene, CDR1 is SGHDT and CDR2 is YYEEEE. V lost 4 bases, J lost 2 bases, and 8 bases stayed unmatched. CDR3 loop: CASSGSAGIQETQYF. CDR3 bases read: TGTGCCAGCAGCGGATCAGCGGGGATACAAGAGACC.

Turning to this clone: The CDR3 end falls 3 residues outside the read, so it is completed with the germline J gene. The chain employs TRBV5-3 and TRBJ2-7; 13 bases are shared with TRBD2. TRBV5-3 is an open reading frame, and its role is uncertain. The CDR3 contains 19 residues. The ends lost 6 bases at V and 0 bases at J; junction bases unmatched: 15. The CDR3 DNA, read in part, is TGTGCCAGAACCAATTACCCGGGACTAGCGGGATGGTGCTCCTACGAG. Translated, it gives CARTNYPGLAGWCSYE. The whole CDR3 protein is CARTNYPGLAGWCSYEQYF.

As concerns this clone: Read data end 3 residues before the CDR3 end; the end is taken from the germline J gene. The rearrangement links TRBV7-8 to TRBJ1-5; 7 nucleotides line up with TRBD1. J gave up 6 bases and V 1 base, and 6 bases lay outside the gene matches. The length of the CDR3 is 15 residues. From germline, CDR1 is SGHVS and CDR2 FQNEAQ. CDR3 bases read: TGTGCCAGCAGCTTAGGCCCGGCAGGGGGTCAGCCC. As protein: CASSLGPAGGQP. The full CDR3 sequence reads CASSLGPAGGQPQHF.

Turning to this clone: Read data end 3 residues before the CDR3 end; the end is taken from the germline J gene. The rearrangement joins TRBV28 to TRBJ1-2; 9 bases agree with TRBD1. Germline values: CDR1 MDHEN, CDR2 SYDVKM. The CDR3 runs to 15 residues. The CDR3 sequence: CASSPNAPGQGGYTF. CDR3 DNA, as far as it was read: TGTGCCAGCAGTCCAAACGCGCCGGGACAGGGCGGC.